These 21 T cell receptor beta chains share one sample of origin, sequenced in a study of blood T cell repertoires in COVID-19. Generated by immunoSEQ multiplex PCR, the TCRdb table keeps only in-frame clones and is missing some. The data show about 50,000 clones, approximately 86% seen once. Sequencing used peripheral blood. The receptors derive from a human donor in a cohort sampled during active COVID-19.

This clone is medium-sized. The V call is TRBV2, the J call TRBJ1-2; a weak D match, TRBD1 (5 bases). Germline loops: CDR1 SNHLY, CDR2 FYNNEI. With 5 bases removed from V and 4 bases from J, the gap between germline ends came to 8 bases. The CDR3 covers 12 residues. The CDR3 reads CASSQGTYGYTF. CDR3 DNA sequence: TGTGCCAGCAGTCAGGGAACCTATGGCTACACCTTC.

This clone came up a few times. This chain links TRBV5-1 with TRBJ1-4; no reliable D call. The CDR3 sequence is 13 residues long. Germline CDR1 reads SGHRS; CDR2 reads YFSETQ. Trimming pared 5 bases from V and 6 bases from J, leaving 11 bases between. The CDR3 DNA sequence: TGCGCCAGCAGACGTCTCGCGGATGAAAAACTGTTTTTT. Its translation is CASRRLADEKLFF.

V is TRBV6-5 and J is TRBJ1-3, with D perhaps TRBD1 (5 bases). The V end was cut by 4 bases, the J end by 2 bases, with 15 bases between. The CDR3 loop spans 16 amino acids. The V gene's germline CDR1 is MNHEY and CDR2 SVGAGI. CDR3 DNA sequence: TGTGCCAGCAGTTTCTCGCAGGGTTCTACTGGAAACACCATATATTTT. Amino acid sequence: CASSFSQGSTGNTIYF.

This clone was seen a single time. V gene TRBV6-1 combines with J gene TRBJ2-1, with 8 bases matching TRBD2. This CDR3 is built from 15 residues. Per the germline V gene, CDR1 is MNHNS and CDR2 is SASEGT. The J segment lost 5 bases and the V segment lost 3 bases, leaving 6 bases of the junction unmatched. The CDR3 region has the DNA TGTGCCAGCAGTGATCGTACTAGCGGACACAATGAGCAGTTCTTC. Translating it yields CASSDRTSGHNEQFF.

The V call is TRBV5-1, the J call TRBJ2-2, with TRBD1 identical over 9 bases. The CDR3 is 14 residues long. CDR1 SGHRS and CDR2 YFSETQ come from the germline V gene. The J segment lost 6 bases and the V segment lost 3 bases, leaving 3 bases of the junction unmatched. In nucleotides, the CDR3 is TGCGCCAGCAGCTGGGACAGGGTGGCCGGGGAGCTGTTTTTT. This sequence encodes CASSWDRVAGELFF.

The chain carries TRBV4-1 and TRBJ2-2; the D is unclear. This CDR3 is built from 17 residues. Germline CDR1 and CDR2: MGHRA and YSYEKL. Trimming removed 1 base at V and 6 bases at J, with 18 bases between. Here the CDR3 reads CASSQVFLLRGPGELFF. The CDR3 region has the DNA TGCGCCAGCAGCCAAGTTTTCCTTCTTAGAGGTCCCGGGGAGCTGTTTTTT.

This clone has only a few counts. The chain employs TRBV30 and TRBJ1-6, with TRBD1 as a possible D gene (5 bases). The germline CDR1 and CDR2 sequences are GTSNPN and SVGIG (reference sequence). The CDR3 length is 13 residues. Deletions cut 1 base from V and 10 bases from J, with 11 bases between. The DNA of the CDR3 is TGTGCCTGGAGTGACCAGGGTGGCTCACCCCTCCACTTT. Translation gives CAWSDQGGSPLHF.

The V and J genes are TRBV27 and TRBJ1-1; maybe TRBD1 (5 bases). V gave up 3 bases and J gave up 1 base, with 9 bases separating them. This CDR3 has 14 amino acids. Germline loops: CDR1 MNHEY, CDR2 SMNVEV (reference sequence). The CDR3 nucleotides are TGTGCCAGCAGTTTTATTGGGGCGAACACTGAAGCTTTCTTT. Its protein product is CASSFIGANTEAFF.

The chain couples TRBV6-5 to TRBJ2-7; D perhaps matches TRBD2 (6 bases). The V and J ends lost 2 bases and 3 bases respectively, with 17 bases between them. CDR3 length: 16 amino acids. The germline V gene encodes CDR1 MNHEY and CDR2 SVGAGI. CDR3: CASSYGTSALNYEQYF. The CDR3 DNA reads TGTGCCAGCAGTTACGGGACTTCCGCACTTAACTACGAGCAGTACTTC.

Only a few counts were recorded for this clone. The V call is TRBV4-1, the J call TRBJ1-1, with D perhaps TRBD1 (5 bases). Germline values: CDR1 MGHRA, CDR2 YSYEKL. The CDR3 spans 13 residues. V dropped 1 base and J dropped 8 bases, with 11 bases sitting between them. The CDR3 bases are TGCGCCAGCAGCCAAGCTTGGGGGGGGGAAGCTTTCTTT. Translation gives CASSQAWGGEAFF.

The V call is TRBV19, the J call TRBJ2-2, with D maybe TRBD1 (6 bases). Looked up from germline, CDR1 is LNHDA and CDR2 is SQIVND (reference sequence). The CDR3 runs 16 residues. V lost 5 bases, J lost 2 bases, and 15 bases lay in between. The CDR3 DNA follows: TGTGCCAGTAGTTGGCCCTCGGGACAAAACACCGGGGAGCTGTTTTTT. Amino acid sequence: CASSWPSGQNTGELFF.

The chain couples TRBV10-3 to TRBJ2-3; 8 nucleotides line up with TRBD2. CDR1 ENHRY and CDR2 SYGVKD come from the germline V gene. The ends lost 9 bases at V and 0 bases at J; junction bases unmatched: 8. There are 15 residues in the CDR3. The CDR3 bases are TGTGCCATAGCGGATGGGACTAGTAGCACAGATACGCAGTATTTT. It yields the protein CAIADGTSSTDTQYF.

The chain employs TRBV3-1 (or the pseudogene TRBV3-2) and TRBJ1-1; tentative D call: TRBD1 (6 bases). Trimming took off 3 bases at V and 5 bases at J, with 13 bases between the two ends. The CDR3 runs 14 residues. Per the germline V gene, CDR1 is LGHDT and CDR2 is YNNKEL (reference sequence). CDR3 coding DNA: TGTGCCAGCAGCCAGGGGGCCCTTGGGACTGAAGCTTTCTTT. Residues: CASSQGALGTEAFF.

The chain couples TRBV6-5 to TRBJ1-2, with D uncertain. The CDR3 covers 13 residues. Trimming took off 5 bases at V and 8 bases at J, with 15 bases between the two ends. Germline V gene sequence: CDR1 MNHEY, CDR2 SVGAGI. The CDR3 spells CASSTPYGVGYTF. CDR3 coding DNA: TGTGCCAGCAGTACGCCCTATGGTGTCGGCTACACCTTC.

This clone is a singleton in its sample. The V and J genes are TRBV29-1 and TRBJ2-7; tentative D call: TRBD2 (5 bases). This CDR3 has 13 residues. Trimming pared 4 bases from V and 0 bases from J, leaving 10 bases between. The germline CDR1 and CDR2 sequences are SQVTM and ANQGSEA. CDR3 region: CSVGTPISYEQYF. The CDR3 coding sequence is TGCAGCGTTGGGACTCCCATCTCCTACGAGCAGTACTTC.

The chain employs TRBV30 and TRBJ2-3, with D tentatively TRBD2 (6 bases). V dropped 0 bases and J dropped 0 bases, with 13 bases sitting between them. Germline CDR1 GTSNPN, CDR2 SVGIG (reference sequence). This CDR3 is built from 16 residues. CDR3 protein: CAWSVSLAQSTDTQYF. DNA for the CDR3: TGTGCCTGGAGTGTCTCCCTAGCGCAAAGCACAGATACGCAGTATTTT.

This chain links TRBV7-9 with TRBJ1-2, with 9 bases that match TRBD1. Germline CDR1 and CDR2: SEHNR and FQNEAQ (reference sequence). CDR3 length equals 14 residues. The junction had 5 bases not matched to a gene; V was cut back by 5 bases and J by 4 bases. The CDR3 region is CASSTTGGGYGYTF. CDR3 DNA sequence: TGTGCCAGCAGCACAACAGGGGGCGGCTATGGCTACACCTTC.

The genes are TRBV3-1 (or the pseudogene TRBV3-2) and TRBJ2-1; TRBD1 matches at 8 bases. V lost 6 bases to trimming and J lost 9 bases; unmatched junction nucleotides: 1. CDR1 and CDR2 from the germline V gene are LGHDT and YNNKEL (reference sequence). This CDR3 comprises 11 residues. This CDR3 is CASRQGGEQFF. DNA of the CDR3: TGTGCCAGCAGACAGGGGGGTGAGCAGTTCTTC.

The chain links TRBV30 to TRBJ1-1; 9 bases line up with TRBD1. Trimming cost V 2 bases and J 7 bases; bases outside gene matches: 5. Germline V gene sequence: CDR1 GTSNPN, CDR2 SVGIG (reference sequence). The CDR3 loop spans 13 amino acids. The chain's CDR3 is CAWSTGTGNEAFF. DNA for the CDR3: TGTGCCTGGAGTACCGGGACAGGGAATGAAGCTTTCTTT.

This chain links TRBV7-2 with TRBJ1-6, with D perhaps TRBD1 (6 bases). Looked up from germline, CDR1 is SGHTA and CDR2 is FQGNSA. There are 14 residues in the CDR3. Deletions cut 6 bases from V and 7 bases from J, with 13 bases between. DNA of the CDR3: TGTGCCAGCAGGAAGCAGGGGTTAAATTCACCCCTCCACTTT. Amino acids: CASRKQGLNSPLHF.

The chain couples TRBV19 to TRBJ2-7, with 11 bases fitting TRBD2. Germline loops: CDR1 LNHDA, CDR2 SQIVND (reference sequence). Germline trimming cut 5 bases from V and 2 bases from J; bases unmatched to any gene: 2. This CDR3 has 14 residues. This chain's CDR3 is CASSPGLAAYEQYF. Here the CDR3 DNA reads TGTGCCAGTAGTCCGGGACTAGCGGCCTACGAGCAGTACTTC. Combining the CDR3 with reference TRBV19 and TRBJ2-7 gives the whole variable domain DGGITQSPKYLFRKEGQNVTLSCEQNLNHDAMYWYRQDPGQGLRLIYYSQIVNDFQKGDIAEGYSVSREKKESFPLTVTSAQKNPTAFYLCASSPGLAAYEQYFGPGTRLTVT.